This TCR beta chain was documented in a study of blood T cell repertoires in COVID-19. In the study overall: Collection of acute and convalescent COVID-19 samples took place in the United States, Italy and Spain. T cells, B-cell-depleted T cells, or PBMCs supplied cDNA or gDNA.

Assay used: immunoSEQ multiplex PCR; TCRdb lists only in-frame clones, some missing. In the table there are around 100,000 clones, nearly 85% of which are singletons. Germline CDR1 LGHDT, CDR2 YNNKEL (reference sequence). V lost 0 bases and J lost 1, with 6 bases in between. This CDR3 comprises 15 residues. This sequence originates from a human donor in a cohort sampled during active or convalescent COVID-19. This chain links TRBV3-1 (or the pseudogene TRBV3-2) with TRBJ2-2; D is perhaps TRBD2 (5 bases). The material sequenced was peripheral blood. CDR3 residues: CASSQEGGNTGELFF. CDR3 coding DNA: TGTGCCAGCAGCCAAGAAGGAGGGAACACCGGGGAGCTGTTTTTT.